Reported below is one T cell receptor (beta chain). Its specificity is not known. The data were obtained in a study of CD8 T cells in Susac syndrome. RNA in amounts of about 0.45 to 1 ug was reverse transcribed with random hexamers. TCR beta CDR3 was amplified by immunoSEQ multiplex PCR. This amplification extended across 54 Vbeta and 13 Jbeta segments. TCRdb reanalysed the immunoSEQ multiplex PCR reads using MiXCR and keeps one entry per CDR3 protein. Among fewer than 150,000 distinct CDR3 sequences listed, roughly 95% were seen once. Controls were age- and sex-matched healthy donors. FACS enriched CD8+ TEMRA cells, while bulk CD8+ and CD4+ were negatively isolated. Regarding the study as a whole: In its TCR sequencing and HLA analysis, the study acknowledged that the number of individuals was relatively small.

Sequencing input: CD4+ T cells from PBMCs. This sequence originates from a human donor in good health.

CDR3 coding DNA: TGCGCCAGCAGTCAATTAGAGGGCCGGGGATATAGGGATGAGCAGTTCTTC. Its protein product is CASSQLEGRGYRDEQFF. V gene TRBV23-1 combines with J gene TRBJ2-1, with D possibly TRBD2 on 5 matching bases. TRBV23-1 is an ORF, and what it does is uncertain. CDR3 size: 17 residues. Trimming cost V 1 base and J 8 bases, with 21 bases left between them.